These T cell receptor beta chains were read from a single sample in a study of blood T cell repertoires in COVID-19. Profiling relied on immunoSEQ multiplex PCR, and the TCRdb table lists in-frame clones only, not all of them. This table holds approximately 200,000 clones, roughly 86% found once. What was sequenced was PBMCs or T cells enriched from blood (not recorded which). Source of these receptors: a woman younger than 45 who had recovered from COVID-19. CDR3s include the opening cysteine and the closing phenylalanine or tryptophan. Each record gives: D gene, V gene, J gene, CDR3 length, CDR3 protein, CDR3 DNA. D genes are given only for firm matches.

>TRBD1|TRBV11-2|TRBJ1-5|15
CASSFDRGPDQPQHF
TGTGCCAGCAGCTTCGACAGGGGGCCGGACCAGCCCCAGCATTTT
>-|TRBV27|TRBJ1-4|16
CASSPSDRLINEKLFF
TGTGCCAGCAGTCCATCCGACAGGTTAATTAATGAAAAACTGTTTTTT
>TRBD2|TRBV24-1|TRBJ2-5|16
CATSDMRLAGVETQYF
TGTGCCACCAGTGATATGCGGCTAGCGGGAGTAGAGACCCAGTACTTC
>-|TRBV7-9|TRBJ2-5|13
CASKGEGQETQYF
TGTGCCAGCAAGGGGGAGGGACAAGAGACCCAGTACTTC
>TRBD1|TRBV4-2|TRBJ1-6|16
CASSQNTGGGDSPLHF
TGTGCCAGCAGCCAGAACACAGGGGGCGGCGATTCACCCCTCCACTTT
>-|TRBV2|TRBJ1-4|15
CASSEGRRINEKLFF
TGTGCCAGCAGTGAAGGTCGCAGGATTAATGAAAAACTGTTTTTT
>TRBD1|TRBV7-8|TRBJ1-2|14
CASSPRDRGSGYTF
TGTGCCAGCAGCCCGAGGGACAGGGGGTCCGGCTACACCTTC
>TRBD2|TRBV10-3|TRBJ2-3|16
CAISGTSGSSTDTQYF
TGTGCCATCAGTGGAACTAGCGGGAGTAGCACAGATACGCAGTATTTT
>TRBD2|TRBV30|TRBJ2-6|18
CAWRAGVGYLSGANVLTF
TGTGCCTGGAGAGCGGGGGTGGGGTACCTATCTGGGGCCAACGTCCTGACTTTC
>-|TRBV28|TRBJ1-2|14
CASSRAGSNYGYTF
TGTGCCAGCAGCCGTGCCGGGAGCAACTATGGCTACACCTTC
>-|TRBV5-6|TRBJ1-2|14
CASSLALANYGYTF
TGTGCCAGCAGCTTGGCCCTAGCTAACTATGGCTACACCTTC
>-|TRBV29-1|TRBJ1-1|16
CSVRSPDKKGVAEAFF
TGCAGCGTAAGATCCCCCGACAAGAAGGGAGTAGCTGAAGCTTTCTTT
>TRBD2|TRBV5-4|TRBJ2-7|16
CASSLSVGTSVYEQYF
TGTGCCAGCAGCCTATCCGTGGGGACTAGCGTCTACGAGCAGTACTTC